This entry features one T cell receptor beta chain sequence. The antigen is undetermined. These data are taken from a study of T-cell memory formation after mild COVID-19. MiXCR, run by TCRdb on the 5' RACE reads, gives a single entry per CDR3 protein. This table has 350,000 to 550,000 distinct CDR3 sequences, around 17% appearing once. Notes on the study in general: Cross-reactive memory appears to have joined, as suggested by some responding clones showing up in pre-infection memory.

This receptor was taken from a man between 18 and 29 years old who had mild COVID-19 (a few samples of this study predate the infection). Cell type and time point are not known. Material for sequencing was PBMCs or a T cell subset sorted from them (not recorded which).

The CDR3 protein is CASSYLAGSSYNEQFF. DNA of the CDR3: TGCGCCAGCAGTTATTTAGCGGGGAGCTCCTACAATGAGCAGTTCTTC. The chain carries TRBV5-1 and TRBJ2-1, with 8 bases matching TRBD2. The germline V gene has CDR1 SGHRS and CDR2 YFSETQ. This CDR3 contains 16 residues. Losses at the gene ends were 5 bases for V and 0 bases for J; bases not matched to a gene: 7.